This is a list of T cell receptor beta chains from one sample in a study of blood T cell repertoires in COVID-19. The assay was immunoSEQ multiplex PCR, and TCRdb's table has in-frame clones only and misses some. The data contain around 380,000 clones, 87% of them seen just once; the ten biggest clones take up approximately 1.2%. The sequenced material came from PBMCs or T cells enriched from blood (not recorded which). Receptors originate from a young man who had recovered from COVID-19. Each CDR3 is given with its conserved first and last residue.

V gene	J gene	CDR3 protein
TRBV19	TRBJ2-3	CASSDRPVSTDTQYF
TRBV19	TRBJ1-6	CASKGLGQTNSPLHF
TRBV7-2	TRBJ1-4	CASSPQVVGEKLFF
TRBV6-1	TRBJ2-2	CASSEGQGIGELFF
TRBV4-1	TRBJ1-2	CASSQDPDRGANYGYTF
TRBV10-3	TRBJ2-7	CAIGDRAYEQYF
TRBV12-5	TRBJ1-1	CASGLSGNTEAFF
TRBV30	TRBJ1-5	CAWNRLGGQPQHF
TRBV5-4	TRBJ2-3	CASSYGREFTDTQYF
TRBV6-2/TRBV6-3	TRBJ1-3	CASSFETAPGNTIYF
TRBV7-2	TRBJ2-3	CASSVLSGGVTSTDTQYF
TRBV30	TRBJ2-7	CAWNGQGLGEQYF
TRBV10-3	TRBJ1-2	CAISAEGQGTNYGYTF
TRBV9	TRBJ2-3	CASSETGRADTQYF
TRBV23-1	TRBJ1-1	CASSQSVSTGGTEAFF
TRBV2	TRBJ1-2	CASSESGDGYTF
TRBV12-5	TRBJ1-4	CASVRQNDEKLFF
TRBV18	TRBJ1-5	CASSPARAANQPQHF
TRBV4-1	TRBJ1-5	CASSQETAQNNQPQHF
TRBV20-1	TRBJ1-1	CSASSQMNTEAFF
TRBV9	TRBJ1-6	CASSVAQRSSYNSPLHF
TRBV4-2	TRBJ1-6	CASSQDPGQGSPLHF
TRBV6-2/TRBV6-3	TRBJ1-5	CASSDQNRGQPQHF
TRBV6-5	TRBJ2-1	CASSGVSVNEQFF
TRBV27	TRBJ1-2	CASSPIPPDRDGNYGYTF
TRBV19	TRBJ1-5	CASSAAINQPQHF
TRBV6-5	TRBJ1-4	CASSYYGGGRSEKLFF
TRBV20-1	TRBJ1-3	CSASAGTGTGNTIYF
TRBV28	TRBJ2-5	CASKGQGAQETQYF
TRBV7-2	TRBJ1-6	CASSLTWEGSPLHF
TRBV18	TRBJ2-1	CASSPPIITGGNEQFF
TRBV19	TRBJ1-6	CASSIGQLDSPLHF
TRBV21-1	TRBJ1-2	CASSKARCRTGGRSNYGYTF
TRBV4-1	TRBJ2-7	CASSPTQGGSYEQYF
TRBV6-5	TRBJ2-3	CASSYSGGQGANTQYF
TRBV12-5	TRBJ2-7	CASGSVYPSGAYEQYF
TRBV7-2	TRBJ1-4	CASSPDGRTNEKLFF
TRBV7-8	TRBJ1-2	CASSRTGGGYTF
TRBV20-1	TRBJ2-5	CSAGGSSGGETQYF
TRBV6-1	TRBJ1-2	CASSDRQKAGMNGYTF
TRBV6-6	TRBJ1-2	CASSYAQGSYGYTF
TRBV14	TRBJ1-2	CASSLPAALNGYTF
TRBV12-3/TRBV12-4	TRBJ1-6	CASRLTYSPLHF
TRBV2	TRBJ2-7	CASSGGLDRLAGPGRQYF
TRBV6-5	TRBJ1-1	CASSSQGTEAFF
TRBV18	TRBJ2-4	CASSQTGGAAKNIQYF
TRBV7-9	TRBJ1-3	CASSGVSGNTIYF
TRBV5-4	TRBJ2-7	CASSPGQGKYEQYF
TRBV5-1	TRBJ2-7	CASNLGDSVLSYEQYF
TRBV6-6	TRBJ2-1	CASSYSSSYNEQFF
TRBV6-5	TRBJ2-7	CASSYAQGLVEQYF
TRBV7-9	TRBJ1-4	CASSLGGVTHQKLFF